This TCR beta chain appears in the sequencing data of a study of radiotherapy plus CTLA-4 blockade in lung cancer. Study in general: Disease control was seen in 30% to 35% of patients, objective responses in 15% to 20%. The study's findings and limits: Once radiotherapy plus ipilimumab had been given, TCR clones derived from tumor expanded in blood. Interferon-beta and early blood T cell clone dynamics reportedly predicted response best.

TCRdb's table, derived via immunoSEQ multiplex PCR, lists solely in-frame clones and lacks some. The sample includes tens of thousands of clones, over 75% seen only once; the top ten take 7.5% to 8%. The germline V gene has CDR1 MNHNS and CDR2 SASEGT. Deletions cut 7 bases from V and 6 bases from J, with 15 bases between. The CDR3 length is 14 residues. Focal radiation was given together with CTLA-4 blockade (ipilimumab) to patients with chemo-refractory metastatic non-small-cell lung cancer. With regard to this clone: Antigen specificity is unknown.

The sequence derives from a human donor with non-small cell lung cancer who had stable disease on radiotherapy plus ipilimumab. The sequencing used peripheral blood, collected from a patient treated with radiotherapy plus ipilimumab. The chain employs TRBV6-1 and TRBJ2-2; no clear D. The CDR3 is CASKATTGPGELFF. Here the CDR3 DNA reads TGTGCCAGCAAGGCGACCACCGGGCCCGGGGAGCTGTTTTTT.